Below, one T cell receptor beta chain is given with its context. What it recognizes is unknown. Some clones are missing from TCRdb's copy, which holds only in-frame ones; the method was immunoSEQ multiplex PCR. The profile shows about 680,000 clones, more than 80% of them singletons. Treatment reported: about 20 received Ad26.COV2.S at low or high dose, single or two shots; 5 received placebo; per-sample allocation not given. Sampling happened 63 days after the first vaccine or placebo injection. An adult of 18-55 years in Boston served as donor. Expressing Wuhan-strain SARS-CoV-2 spike, an Ad26 vector served as the vaccine. This specimen belongs to a study of Ad26.COV2.S vaccination and SARS-CoV-2 variants. General study results and limits: Total T cell responses were possibly underestimated by TCR breadth and depth analyses.

There are 15 residues in the CDR3. The germline V gene has CDR1 SGHNT and CDR2 YYREEE (reference sequence). Trimming left V 6 bases short and J 5 bases short, with 20 bases between. The sequence was obtained from a person between 18 and 65 years old who received the Ad26.COV2.S COVID-19 vaccine or a placebo. V usage is TRBV5-4 and J usage is TRBJ1-2, with D possibly TRBD1 on 6 matching bases. Sequencing was performed on peripheral blood, taken in a trial of Ad26.COV2.S vaccine versus placebo. CDR3 sequence (DNA): TGTGCCAGCACTCCGCTAGGGGGTGTAGAGTATGGCTACACCTTC. Protein product: CASTPLGGVEYGYTF.